The 2 T cell receptor beta chains below come from one sample, sequenced in a study of spatial heterogeneity in lung cancer. Study-wide results and caveats: Intratumoral expanded alpha and beta TCR counts were found to track tumor mutation counts.

Time point: sample taken at primary tumor resection. MiXCR, applied by TCRdb to the 5' RACE reads, yields one record per CDR3 protein. This sample has around 15,000 distinct CDR3 sequences; approximately 6.8% occur once, and the top ten carry roughly a fifth. These receptors' antigens are unknown. Sequenced material: lung tumor tissue, taken at surgery. These receptor sequences come from a female donor with early-stage non-small cell lung cancer.

This clonotype is medium-sized. This beta chain is an off-target read within a library intended for alpha chains, so its frequency means little. The chain uses TRBV5-1 and TRBJ2-3, with 8 bases identical to TRBD1. V was pared by 2 bases and J by 2 bases, with 4 bases of the junction left unmatched. The length of the CDR3 is 15 residues. Germline V gene data show CDR1 as SGHRS and CDR2 as YFSETQ. For the CDR3, the DNA is TGCGCCAGCAGCTTCGGGGGACAGGTCACAGATACGCAGTATTTT. Its protein is CASSFGGQVTDTQYF.

This clonotype was detected many times. This beta chain slipped into a library made for alpha chains as a stray read, so its size is not meaningful. The chain couples TRBV10-3 to TRBJ1-1; TRBD1 agrees at 7 bases. The germline CDR1 and CDR2 sequences are ENHRY and SYGVKD. With 6 bases clipped from V and 3 bases from J, the junction kept 10 bases outside the gene matches. CDR3 length equals 15 residues. CDR3 sequence (DNA): TGTGCCATCAGGGGCAACAGGGGAACGGACACTGAAGCTTTCTTT. Amino acids: CAIRGNRGTDTEAFF.